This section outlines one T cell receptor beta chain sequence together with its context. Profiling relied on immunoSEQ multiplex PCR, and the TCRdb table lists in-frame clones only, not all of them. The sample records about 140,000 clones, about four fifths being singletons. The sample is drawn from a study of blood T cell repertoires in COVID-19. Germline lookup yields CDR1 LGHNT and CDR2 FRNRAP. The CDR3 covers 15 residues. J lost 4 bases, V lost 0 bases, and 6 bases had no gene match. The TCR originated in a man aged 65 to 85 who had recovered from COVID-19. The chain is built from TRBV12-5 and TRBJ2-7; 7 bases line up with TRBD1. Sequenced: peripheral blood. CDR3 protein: CASGLVDRVRYEQYF. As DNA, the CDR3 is TGTGCTAGTGGTTTGGTAGACAGGGTGCGATACGAGCAGTACTTC.